The 10 T cell receptor beta chains given below trace back to one sample, sequenced in a study of regulatory T cells in long-lasting Graves disease. To make TCR beta libraries, researchers used iRepertoire HTBI primers and Arm-PCR of CDR3 regions. One entry per CDR3 protein results from TCRdb running MiXCR on the multiplex PCR reads. Of 500,000 to 800,000 distinct CDR3 sequences detected, 25% to 35% appear once; the ten largest clones hold roughly 40%. Described time point: persistent/refractory GD, antithyroid drugs over 5 years with positive TRAb. PBMC RNA was the source of the TCR library. The sample here was peripheral blood mononuclear cells (PBMCs), taken when the disease was refractory, from a patient treated with antithyroid drugs. All receptors derive from a female donor with Graves disease.

This clonotype has ten or more counts. This chain joins TRBV6-1 and TRBJ2-7; no firm D call. CDR1 MNHNS and CDR2 SASEGT come from the germline V gene. The CDR3 consists of 15 residues. V was cut by 4 bases and J by 1 base, with 14 bases left in between. The CDR3 region has the DNA TGTGCCAGCAGTGGCCGGGTCCGCCGTTCCTACGAGCAGTACTTC. It specifies CASSGRVRRSYEQYF.

The chain has TRBV12-3 or TRBV12-4 and TRBJ2-1; maybe TRBD2 (6 bases). The CDR3 spans 18 residues. Trimming stripped 2 bases from V and 6 bases from J, with 23 bases between. CDR3 sequence: CASSLWFAGPGEINEQFF. The CDR3 bases are TGTGCCAGCAGTTTATGGTTTGCCGGCCCGGGAGAGATCAATGAGCAGTTCTTC.

The chain has TRBV2 and TRBJ2-5; D is perhaps TRBD1 or TRBD2 (5 bases each). Germline V gene data show CDR1 as SNHLY and CDR2 as FYNNEI. V lost 7 bases and J 4 bases, leaving 16 bases between the germline ends. CDR3 length: 14 residues. CDR3 protein: CASTRALRGETQYF. CDR3 coding DNA: TGTGCCAGCACCCGGGCCCTGAGGGGAGAGACCCAGTACTTC.

This rearrangement joins TRBV29-1 to TRBJ1-5; 7 bases align to TRBD1. Germline loops: CDR1 SQVTM, CDR2 ANQGSEA. The length of the CDR3 is 12 residues. The V and J ends lost 5 bases and 4 bases, in that order; junction bases with no gene match: 2. CDR3: CSVQTGNQPQHF. For the CDR3, the DNA is TGCAGCGTTCAGACAGGGAATCAGCCCCAGCATTTT.

The chain couples TRBV12-3 or TRBV12-4 to TRBJ1-6; no clear D gene. CDR3 length equals 15 residues. V lost 6 bases and J 7 bases, leaving 16 bases between the germline ends. The CDR3 nucleotides read TGTGCCAGCAGCGGAACGGAGGGCTGGAATTCACCCCTCCACTTT. It translates to CASSGTEGWNSPLHF.

The chain combines TRBV12-3 or TRBV12-4 with TRBJ1-2; D might be TRBD1 (6 bases). The CDR3 totals 13 residues. Trimming stripped 2 bases from V and 5 bases from J, with 9 bases between. This CDR3 reads CASSLRDIYGYTF. The CDR3 nucleotides read TGTGCCAGCAGTTTAAGGGACATTTATGGCTACACCTTC.

The J gene is TRBJ1-1, the V gene TRBV30; a possible D gene is TRBD1 (5 bases). Trimming removed 1 base at V and 6 bases at J, with 18 bases between. CDR1 is GTSNPN, CDR2 SVGIG, per germline (reference sequence). The CDR3 spans 15 residues. CDR3: CAWSDVLWDGAEAFF. CDR3 sequence (DNA): TGTGCCTGGAGTGATGTGTTATGGGACGGTGCTGAAGCTTTCTTT.

The rearrangement uses TRBV18 and TRBJ1-6; 7 bases are shared with TRBD1. This CDR3 spans 15 amino acids. The germline V gene encodes CDR1 KGHSH and CDR2 LQKENI. Trimming at V came to 6 bases and at J to 7 bases, leaving 9 bases not matched to a gene. The DNA for the CDR3 is TGTGCCAGCTCCCGGAGGGACAGCGAAAATTCACCCCTCCACTTT. Its protein product is CASSRRDSENSPLHF.

This clonotype was seen only once. The rearrangement uses TRBV12-3 or TRBV12-4 and TRBJ1-3, with a tentative D call TRBD1 (5 bases). Trimming took off 10 bases at V and 6 bases at J, with 16 bases between the two ends. The CDR3 runs 13 residues. For the CDR3, the DNA is TGTGCCATCCCCGGGGCAGGAGAAAACACCATATATTTT. Amino acids: CAIPGAGENTIYF.

The V gene is TRBV11-1, the J gene TRBJ2-7, with 15 bases lining up with TRBD2. The germline V gene encodes CDR1 SGHAT and CDR2 FQDESV (reference sequence). The CDR3 spans 19 residues. After removal of 0 bases from V and 0 bases from J, the junction contained 6 bases not matched to a gene. The CDR3 coding sequence is TGTGCCAGCAGCTTAGCAGCGGGACTAGCGGGAGGACTCTCCTACGAGCAGTACTTC. Residues: CASSLAAGLAGGLSYEQYF. The whole variable domain, filled in from reference TRBV11-1 and TRBJ2-7, reads EAEVAQSPRYKITEKSQAVAFWCDPISGHATLYWYRQILGQGPELLVQFQDESVVDDSQLPKDRFSAERLKGVDSTLKIQPAELGDSAMYLCASSLAAGLAGGLSYEQYFGPGTRLTVT.